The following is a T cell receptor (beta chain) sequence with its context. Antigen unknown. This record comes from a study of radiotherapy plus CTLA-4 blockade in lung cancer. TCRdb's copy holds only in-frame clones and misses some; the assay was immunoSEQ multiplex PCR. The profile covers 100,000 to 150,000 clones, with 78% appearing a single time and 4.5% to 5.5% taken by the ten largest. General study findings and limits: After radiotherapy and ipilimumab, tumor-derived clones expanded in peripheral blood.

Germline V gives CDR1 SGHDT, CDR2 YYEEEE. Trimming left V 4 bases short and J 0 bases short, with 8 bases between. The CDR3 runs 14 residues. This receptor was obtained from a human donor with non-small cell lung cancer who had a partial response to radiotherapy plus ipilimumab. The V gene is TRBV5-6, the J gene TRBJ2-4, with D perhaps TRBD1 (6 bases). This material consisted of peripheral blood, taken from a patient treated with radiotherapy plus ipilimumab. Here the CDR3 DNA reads TGTGCCAGCAGCATAGGGGGAGCCAAAAACATTCAGTACTTC. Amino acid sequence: CASSIGGAKNIQYF.